The 23 T cell receptor beta chains below all came from one sample that was sequenced in a study of cytomegalovirus exposure and HLA in healthy donors. The PCR contained 60 Vbeta and 13 Jbeta primers. Assay used: immunoSEQ multiplex PCR; TCRdb lists only in-frame clones, some missing. This repertoire shows 150,000 to 250,000 clones, 70% to 85% found once; its top ten account for about 0.092%. The source material was PBMCs. These TCRs come from a boy aged 2 to 10 in good health and CMV-seronegative.

This chain uses TRBV9 with TRBJ1-6, with TRBD1 matching over 8 bases. J lost 7 bases, V lost 4 bases, and 4 bases had no gene match. Germline V lookup: CDR1 SGDLS, CDR2 YYNGEE. The CDR3 contains 14 residues. CDR3 sequence reads: CASSTRDRNSPLHF. CDR3 nucleotide sequence: TGTGCCAGCAGCACCCGGGACAGGAATTCACCCCTCCACTTT.

This clone was detected only once. The rearrangement joins TRBV4-1 to TRBJ1-2, with a tentative D call TRBD1 (5 bases). The CDR3 contains 14 residues. The V end lost 5 bases, the J end lost 3 bases, and 13 bases lay between the germline ends. Looked up from germline, CDR1 is MGHRA and CDR2 is YSYEKL. DNA of the CDR3: TGCGCCAGCAGCTCAAACCGGGGGGACTATGGCTACACCTTC. It yields the protein CASSSNRGDYGYTF.

This CDR3 reads CASLGQAIGSPLHF. As DNA, the CDR3 is TGTGCCAGCCTTGGACAGGCAATCGGTTCACCCCTCCACTTT. This chain uses TRBV7-9 with TRBJ1-6; 7 nucleotides align to TRBD1. With V trimmed by 8 bases and J by 9 bases, 10 bases remained unmatched. CDR1 SEHNR and CDR2 FQNEAQ come from the germline V gene (reference sequence). This CDR3 is 14 amino acids long.

The chain employs TRBV5-6 and TRBJ2-1; D might be TRBD2 (6 bases). Trimming removed 1 base at V and 8 bases at J, with 19 bases between. This CDR3 has 16 residues. From germline, CDR1 is SGHDT and CDR2 YYEEEE. The CDR3 sequence: CASSLLRGELSDEQFF. The DNA for the CDR3 is TGTGCCAGCAGCTTGTTACGCGGGGAGTTGAGTGATGAGCAGTTCTTC.

The CDR3 bases are TGTGCCAGCAGCTTAGCCCCCGGGGCAGGGGGTTACGAGCAGTACTTC. It encodes CASSLAPGAGGYEQYF. The chain employs TRBV7-2 and TRBJ2-7, with 7 bases aligning to TRBD1. The germline gives CDR1 SGHTA, CDR2 FQGNSA. The CDR3 consists of 16 residues. The J segment lost 4 bases and the V segment lost 0 bases, leaving 9 bases of the junction unmatched.

The chain uses TRBV6-5 and TRBJ2-3; D is possibly TRBD1 (6 bases). Germline V gene data show CDR1 as MNHEY and CDR2 as SVGAGI. The CDR3 runs 13 residues. Trimming pared 7 bases from V and 0 bases from J, leaving 8 bases between. DNA for the CDR3: TGTGCCAGCATGGACAGTAGCACAGATACGCAGTATTTT. It encodes CASMDSSTDTQYF.

The V gene is TRBV29-1, the J gene TRBJ1-3; the D is unclear. The CDR3 spans 14 residues. Per the germline V gene, CDR1 is SQVTM and CDR2 is ANQGSEA. Trimming took off 0 bases at V and 0 bases at J, with 6 bases between the two ends. The DNA of the CDR3 is TGCAGCGTTGAAGATGCGGGCTCTGGAAACACCATATATTTT. Residues: CSVEDAGSGNTIYF.

The V gene is TRBV19, the J gene TRBJ1-5, with 10 bases matching TRBD1. With V trimmed by 5 bases and J by 0 bases, 10 bases remained unmatched. The CDR3 is made up of 18 amino acids. CDR1 is LNHDA, CDR2 SQIVND, per germline (reference sequence). This CDR3 reads CASSGTGATLYSNQPQHF. The CDR3 DNA is TGTGCCAGTAGTGGGACAGGGGCGACCCTCTATAGCAATCAGCCCCAGCATTTT.

This chain uses TRBV5-3 with TRBJ2-1, with 15 bases identical to TRBD2. TRBV5-3 has ORF status, its function being uncertain. V was pared by 3 bases and J by 3 bases, with 7 bases of the junction left unmatched. This CDR3 has 18 residues. CDR3 in amino acids: CARSSVRTSGGGYNEQFF. CDR3 in DNA: TGTGCCAGAAGCTCTGTGAGGACTAGCGGGGGGGGCTACAATGAGCAGTTCTTC.

On this clone itself: The junction departs from germline at one end; a sequencing error may be responsible. The chain couples TRBV11-2 to TRBJ1-1; D is unclear. Per germline, CDR1 SGHAT and CDR2 FQNNGV. The CDR3 runs 13 residues. The CDR3 bases are TGTGCCAGCAGCGTAGAACAGAACACTGAAGCTTTCTTT. Translation: CASSVEQNTEAFF.

In DNA, the CDR3 is TGTGCCAGCAGCTTCGGGACAGGTGGCACCTACGAGCAGTACTTC. Its translation is CASSFGTGGTYEQYF. The rearrangement uses TRBV11-2 and TRBJ2-7; TRBD1 matches at 8 bases. The trim removed 3 bases at V and 2 bases at J, leaving 6 bases unmatched. Germline V gene lookup returns CDR1 SGHAT and CDR2 FQNNGV. The CDR3 covers 15 residues.

This clone was picked up one time. The chain recombines TRBV6-5 with TRBJ1-5; 8 bases fit TRBD1. Germline-derived CDR1 and CDR2 are MNHEY and SVGAGI. The CDR3 is 13 amino acids. Unmatched junction bases numbered 5, after V lost 6 bases and J lost 7 bases. The CDR3 DNA reads as TGTGCCAGCAGCCCCGACAGGGGACAGCCCCAGCATTTT. Protein product: CASSPDRGQPQHF.

The CDR3 spells CASIKLQGAENTEAFF. The CDR3 DNA is TGTGCCAGCATCAAGTTACAGGGGGCAGAGAACACTGAAGCTTTCTTT. The V gene is TRBV2, the J gene TRBJ1-1, with TRBD1 matching 9 bases. The CDR3 spans 16 residues. Germline V lookup: CDR1 SNHLY, CDR2 FYNNEI. V lost 7 bases and J lost 1; bases outside the gene matches: 10.

The chain joins TRBV7-2 to TRBJ2-5; 8 bases match TRBD1. The germline V gene has CDR1 SGHTA and CDR2 FQGNSA. This CDR3 is built from 14 residues. With 4 bases clipped from V and 4 bases from J, the junction kept 5 bases outside the gene matches. The CDR3 DNA reads TGTGCCAGCAGCTATCAGGGGGCGGGAGAGACCCAGTACTTC. Translation gives CASSYQGAGETQYF.

Worth noting for this clone: The junction does not match germline at one end; this may be a read error. The chain links TRBV2 to TRBJ2-1; 10 bases are a match to TRBD2. Germline loops: CDR1 SNHLY, CDR2 FYNNEI. The CDR3 runs 12 residues. CDR3 loop: CASSAGAGGPVF. The CDR3 DNA is TGTGCCAGCAGTGCTGGAGCGGGGGGGCCGGTCTTC.

The rearrangement joins TRBV6-1 to TRBJ2-7; possible D gene TRBD2, 5 bases. The CDR3 spans 13 residues. V gave up 5 bases and J gave up 7 bases, with 15 bases separating them. Germline loops: CDR1 MNHNS, CDR2 SASEGT. The CDR3 DNA follows: TGTGCCAGCAGTTATATGAGGGATATGGAGCAGTACTTC. Amino acids: CASSYMRDMEQYF.

J is TRBJ2-5 and V is TRBV6-6; D is possibly TRBD1 (5 bases). The CDR3 sequence is 14 residues long. The germline V gene has CDR1 MNHNY and CDR2 SVGAGI (reference sequence). The V gene lost 2 bases and the J gene lost 1 base, with 8 bases spanning the gap. The CDR3 loop reads CASSYEGVQETQYF. The CDR3 DNA is TGTGCCAGCAGTTACGAAGGGGTCCAAGAGACCCAGTACTTC.

The CDR3 DNA reads as TGTGCCAGCAGCTTGAGGGACAGCACTAACTATGGCTACACCTTC. Translating it yields CASSLRDSTNYGYTF. The J gene is TRBJ1-2, the V gene TRBV5-4, with TRBD1 matching over 7 bases. Per the germline V gene, CDR1 is SGHNT and CDR2 is YYREEE (reference sequence). The CDR3 consists of 15 residues. The V and J ends lost 1 base and 0 bases, in that order; junction bases with no gene match: 3.

The V call is TRBV4-3, the J call TRBJ2-1; possible D gene TRBD2, 6 bases. CDR1 and CDR2 (germline): LGHNA, YSLEER. The CDR3 loop spans 16 amino acids. V was pared by 0 bases and J by 6 bases, with 15 bases between. The CDR3 bases are TGCGCCAGCAGCCAAGAACGCGCGGGGTATATCAATGAGCAGTTCTTC. It specifies CASSQERAGYINEQFF.

The chain joins TRBV7-2 to TRBJ2-7; 14 bases are shared with TRBD2. The CDR3 consists of 15 residues. The germline V gene has CDR1 SGHTA and CDR2 FQGNSA. V shed 5 bases, J shed 5 bases, and the junction held 5 bases outside the gene matches. This chain's CDR3 is CASSPRLAGGHEQYF. For the CDR3, the DNA is TGTGCCAGCAGCCCCCGACTAGCGGGGGGGCACGAGCAGTACTTC.

The J gene is TRBJ2-5, the V gene TRBV29-1; 7 bases are shared with TRBD1. The J call could be wrong; TRBJ2-7 is a better fit for the DNA end. Germline V gene data show CDR1 as SQVTM and CDR2 as ANQGSEA. This CDR3 comprises 13 residues. As DNA, the CDR3 is TGCAGCGTTGAAGGGGACAGTTCCTACGAGCAGTACTTC. Its protein product is CSVEGDSSYEQYF.

This clone was observed a handful of times. The chain employs TRBV27 and TRBJ2-1, with D perhaps matching TRBD2 (7 bases). This CDR3 is built from 16 residues. Germline V lookup: CDR1 MNHEY, CDR2 SMNVEV (reference sequence). Trimming removed 7 bases from V and 0 bases from J, with 16 bases in between. CDR3 sequence reads: CASTVRGGSSYNEQFF. CDR3 bases: TGTGCCAGCACAGTAAGGGGGGGGAGCTCCTACAATGAGCAGTTCTTC.

This clone was detected only once. V usage is TRBV6-6 and J usage is TRBJ1-2; a possible D gene is TRBD1 (5 bases). Trimming shortened V by 6 bases and J by 0 bases, and 11 bases separated the two germline ends. CDR1 is MNHNY and CDR2 is SVGAGI in the germline V gene (reference sequence). The CDR3 is 14 amino acids. CDR3 region: CASRFDRTNYGYTF. The CDR3 nucleotides read TGTGCCAGCAGATTCGACAGAACTAACTATGGCTACACCTTC.